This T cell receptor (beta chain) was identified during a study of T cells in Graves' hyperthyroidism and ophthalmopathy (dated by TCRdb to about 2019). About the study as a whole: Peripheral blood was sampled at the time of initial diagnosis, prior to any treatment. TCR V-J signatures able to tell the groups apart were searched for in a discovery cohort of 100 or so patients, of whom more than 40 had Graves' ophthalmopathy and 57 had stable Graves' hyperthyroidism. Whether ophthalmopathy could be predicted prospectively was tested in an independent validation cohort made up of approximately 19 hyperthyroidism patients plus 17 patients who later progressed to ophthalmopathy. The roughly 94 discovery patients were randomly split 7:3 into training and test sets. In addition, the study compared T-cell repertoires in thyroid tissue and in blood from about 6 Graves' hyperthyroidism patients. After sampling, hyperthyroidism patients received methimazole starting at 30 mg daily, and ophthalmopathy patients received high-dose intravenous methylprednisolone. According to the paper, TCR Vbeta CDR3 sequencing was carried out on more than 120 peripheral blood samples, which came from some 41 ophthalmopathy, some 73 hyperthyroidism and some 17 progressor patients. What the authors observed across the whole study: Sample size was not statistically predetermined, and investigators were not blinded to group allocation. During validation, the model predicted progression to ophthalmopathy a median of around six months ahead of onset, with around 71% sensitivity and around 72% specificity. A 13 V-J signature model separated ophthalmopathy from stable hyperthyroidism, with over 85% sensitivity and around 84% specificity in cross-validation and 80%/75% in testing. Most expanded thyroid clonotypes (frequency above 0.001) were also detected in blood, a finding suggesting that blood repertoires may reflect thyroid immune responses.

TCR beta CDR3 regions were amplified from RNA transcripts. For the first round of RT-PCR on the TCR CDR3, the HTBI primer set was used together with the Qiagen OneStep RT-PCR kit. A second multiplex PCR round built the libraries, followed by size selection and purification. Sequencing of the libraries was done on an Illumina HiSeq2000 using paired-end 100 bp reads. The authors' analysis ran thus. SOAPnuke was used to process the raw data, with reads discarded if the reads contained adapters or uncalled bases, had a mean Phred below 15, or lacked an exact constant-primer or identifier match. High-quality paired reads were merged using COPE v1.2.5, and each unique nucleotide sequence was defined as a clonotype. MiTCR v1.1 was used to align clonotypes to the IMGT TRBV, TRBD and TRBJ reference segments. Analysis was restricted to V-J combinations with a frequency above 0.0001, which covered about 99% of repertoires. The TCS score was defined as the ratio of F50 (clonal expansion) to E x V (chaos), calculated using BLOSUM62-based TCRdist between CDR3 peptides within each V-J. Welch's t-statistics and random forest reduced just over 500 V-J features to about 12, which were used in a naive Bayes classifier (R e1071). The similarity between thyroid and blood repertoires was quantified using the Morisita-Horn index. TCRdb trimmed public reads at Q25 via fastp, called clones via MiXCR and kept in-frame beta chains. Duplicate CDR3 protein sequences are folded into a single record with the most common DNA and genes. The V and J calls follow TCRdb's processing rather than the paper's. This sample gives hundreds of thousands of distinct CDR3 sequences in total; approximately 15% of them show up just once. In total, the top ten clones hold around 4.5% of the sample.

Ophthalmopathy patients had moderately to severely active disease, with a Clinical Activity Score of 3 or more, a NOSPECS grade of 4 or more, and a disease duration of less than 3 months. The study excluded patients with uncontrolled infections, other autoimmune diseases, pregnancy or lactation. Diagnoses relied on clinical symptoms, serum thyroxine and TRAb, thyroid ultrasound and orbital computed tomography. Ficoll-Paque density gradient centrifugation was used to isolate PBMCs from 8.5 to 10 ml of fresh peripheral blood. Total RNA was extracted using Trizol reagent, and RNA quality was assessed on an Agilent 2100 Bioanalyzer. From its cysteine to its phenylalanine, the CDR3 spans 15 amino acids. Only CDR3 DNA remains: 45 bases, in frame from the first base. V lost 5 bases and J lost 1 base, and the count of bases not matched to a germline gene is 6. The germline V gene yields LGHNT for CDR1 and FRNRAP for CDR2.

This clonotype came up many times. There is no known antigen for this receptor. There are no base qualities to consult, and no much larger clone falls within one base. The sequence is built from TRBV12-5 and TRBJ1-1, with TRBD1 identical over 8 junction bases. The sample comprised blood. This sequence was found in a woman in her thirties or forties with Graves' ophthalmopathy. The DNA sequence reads TGTGCTAGTGGTGCCTCCGGGACAGGGAACACTGAAGCTTTCTTT. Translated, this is CASGASGTGNTEAFF. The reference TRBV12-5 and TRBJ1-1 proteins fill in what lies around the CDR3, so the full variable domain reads DARVTQTPRHKVTEMGQEVTMRCQPILGHNTVFWYRQTMMQGLELLAYFRNRAPLDDSGMPKDRFSAEMPDATLATLKIQPSEPRDSAVYFCASGASGTGNTEAFFGQGTRLTVV.